Listed here are 13 T cell receptor beta chains from one sample, sequenced in a study of control samples from healthy donors and cancer patients. Profiled with immunoSEQ multiplex PCR; TCRdb holds only in-frame clones, not every one. Of roughly 120,000 clones listed, 70% to 90% are singletons. Sequenced: blood. These receptor sequences come from a middle-aged man in good health.

CDR3 amino acids: CASSPREEQYF. The CDR3 nucleotides read TGTGCCAGCTCACCACGGGAAGAGCAGTACTTC. This chain links TRBV18 with TRBJ2-7; D unclear. The length of the CDR3 is 11 residues. Trimming removed 1 base from V and 7 bases from J, with 5 bases in between. From germline, CDR1 is KGHSH and CDR2 LQKENI.

The chain recombines TRBV18 with TRBJ1-5; no clear D. The length of the CDR3 is 13 residues. Trimming took 6 bases from V and 4 from J, leaving 10 bases between them. Germline values: CDR1 KGHSH, CDR2 LQKENI. CDR3 coding DNA: TGTGCCAGCTCGGAGGACCTGAATCAGCCCCAGCATTTT. Translation gives CASSEDLNQPQHF.

This sequence joins TRBV30 and TRBJ2-7, with D perhaps TRBD1 (7 bases). The CDR3 runs to 15 residues. The V gene's germline CDR1 is GTSNPN and CDR2 SVGIG (reference sequence). V lost 2 bases and J lost 5, with 19 bases in between. The CDR3 bases are TGTGCCTGGAGTTCTTTGTTTGGAGGGGGCCACGAGCAGTACTTC. Amino acids: CAWSSLFGGGHEQYF.

The chain carries TRBV29-1 and TRBJ2-7; TRBD2 might be the D (5 bases). CDR3 size: 11 residues. Germline-derived CDR1 and CDR2 are SQVTM and ANQGSEA. With 4 bases removed from V and 4 bases from J, the gap between germline ends came to 8 bases. CDR3 bases: TGCAGCGTTGTGGAGGTGTACGAGCAGTACTTC. Encoded protein: CSVVEVYEQYF.

The J gene is TRBJ1-5, the V gene TRBV12-5, with D tentatively TRBD1 (6 bases). V gave up 1 base and J gave up 5 bases, with 9 bases separating them. The CDR3 length is 14 residues. Per the germline V gene, CDR1 is LGHNT and CDR2 is FRNRAP. The CDR3 DNA is TGTGCTAGTGGTTTGGACAGGGATTATCAGCCCCAGCATTTT. Protein sequence: CASGLDRDYQPQHF.

The V call is TRBV9, the J call TRBJ2-3; the D gene is possibly TRBD2 (5 bases). Trimming pared 4 bases from V and 4 bases from J, leaving 13 bases between. The CDR3 is 14 residues long. Germline CDR1 is SGDLS and CDR2 is YYNGEE. The CDR3: CASSPRGKADTQYF. DNA of the CDR3: TGTGCCAGCAGCCCACGAGGGAAGGCAGATACGCAGTATTTT.

This chain links TRBV19 with TRBJ2-7; 7 bases align to TRBD1. This CDR3 contains 15 residues. Germline CDR1 is LNHDA and CDR2 is SQIVND (reference sequence). V gave up 6 bases and J gave up 2 bases; unmatched junction bases: 10. The CDR3 region is CASSNSGTAPYEQYF. CDR3 DNA sequence: TGTGCCAGTAGCAACTCCGGGACAGCACCCTACGAGCAGTACTTC.

This clone appeared once. DNA for the CDR3: TGCGCCAGCAGCCAACCCGGACAGGGAGGGGGGAAAGCTTTCTTT. This gives the protein CASSQPGQGGGKAFF. This chain connects TRBV4-1 to TRBJ1-1, with TRBD1 matching over 8 bases. Germline CDR1 MGHRA, CDR2 YSYEKL. The CDR3 is 15 residues long. After removal of 2 bases from V and 9 bases from J, the junction contained 11 bases not matched to a gene.

This clone was recorded a few times. The chain carries TRBV7-2 and TRBJ1-2; no definite D call. CDR1 is SGHTA, CDR2 FQGNSA, per germline. V was shortened by 4 bases and J by 3 bases, with 9 bases between the two germline ends. This CDR3 contains 13 residues. As DNA, the CDR3 is TGTGCCAGCAGCTCACCAAATGACTATGGCTACACCTTC. It codes for CASSSPNDYGYTF.

This chain links TRBV9 with TRBJ2-2; unclear D gene. The V gene lost 0 bases and the J gene lost 0 bases, with 9 bases spanning the gap. This CDR3 contains 16 residues. The germline CDR1 and CDR2 sequences are SGDLS and YYNGEE. The CDR3 loop reads CASSVAVSSNTGELFF. CDR3 sequence (DNA): TGTGCCAGCAGCGTAGCTGTCAGCTCGAACACCGGGGAGCTGTTTTTT.

For the CDR3, the DNA is TGTGCCAGCAGTCCAGGGAACACCGGGGAGCTGTTTTTT. Translation: CASSPGNTGELFF. The chain combines TRBV6-4 with TRBJ2-2; D gene unclear. V lost 5 bases and J lost 1, with 5 bases in between. Germline lookup yields CDR1 MRHNA and CDR2 SNTAGT. There are 13 residues in the CDR3.

The gene calls are TRBV4-3 and TRBJ1-5; perhaps TRBD1 as D (5 bases). CDR3 length: 14 residues. Between the trimmed V and J ends, which lost 0 bases and 8 bases, there was a span of 11 bases. Germline V gives CDR1 LGHNA, CDR2 YSLEER. The CDR3 is CASSQELGPKPQHF. CDR3 nucleotide sequence: TGCGCCAGCAGCCAAGAACTGGGGCCTAAGCCCCAGCATTTT.

CDR3 amino acids: CASSLRATGTDTQYF. For the CDR3, the DNA is TGTGCCAGCAGCCTGCGAGCGACTGGGACAGATACGCAGTATTTT. The rearrangement joins TRBV5-8 to TRBJ2-3; D is uncertain. The germline gives CDR1 SGHTS, CDR2 YDEGEE. Deletions cut 4 bases from V and 3 bases from J, with 15 bases between. The CDR3 contains 15 residues.